This TCR beta chain is drawn from a study of OX40 agonist ivuxolimab in advanced cancers. For the study at large: Ivuxolimab was administered intravenously to patients at 0.01 to 10 mg/kg every 2 weeks.

CDR1 and CDR2 from the germline V gene are SGHDN and FVKESK. CDR3 length: 15 residues. Trimming removed 2 bases at V and 2 bases at J, with 13 bases between. With regard to this clone: What it binds is unknown.

Study results and limitations: Expanded clones were, on average, more numerous in CD8+ T cells than in CD4+. Clonal expansion was among the lowest in partial responders at 0.1-3.0 mg/kg, especially CD8+.

Sampling times: baseline, cycle 4 day 1, cycle 7 day 1. The table came from immunoSEQ multiplex PCR; TCRdb's copy has only in-frame clones and leaves some out. This table holds tens of thousands of clones, approximately 91% found once. The sequenced sample was CD4+ or CD8+ T cells sorted from blood, obtained in a trial of the OX40 agonist ivuxolimab. The rearrangement uses TRBV14 and TRBJ2-7; the D gene is possibly TRBD2 (6 bases). The TCR was taken from an adult with an advanced solid tumor such as melanoma, head and neck, liver or kidney cancer. CDR3 in amino acids: CASSQYGGVTYEQYF. CDR3 nucleotide sequence: TGTGCCAGCAGCCAATACGGCGGGGTTACCTACGAGCAGTACTTC.